This section outlines one T cell receptor beta chain sequence together with its context. The antigen this receptor binds is unknown. No clone much larger than this one lies a single base away; base qualities are absent. Relative to germline, V is 5 bases shorter and J is 15 bases shorter, with 20 bases between their ends. The CDR3 measures 13 amino acids from cysteine to phenylalanine. Only the CDR3 DNA stays, 39 bases, in frame from base 1. As encoded in the germline V gene (reference sequence), CDR1 is GTSNPN while CDR2 is SVGIG. TCR CDR3 regions were amplified from genomic DNA by multiplex PCR using the deep immunoSEQ assay. Genomic DNA extracted from each cell subset was distributed evenly over all wells of several immunoSEQ 96-well plates, and each plate served as one replicate. For sorted subsets, about 210 ng of genomic DNA, equivalent to 25,000 to 35,000 T cell genomes, went into each replicate PCR. Purified libraries were quantified with a Qubit 3.0 fluorometer, sized on a Bioanalyzer 2100, and re-quantified with the KAPA Library Quantification kit. Every immunoSEQ 96-well plate was sequenced on a separate single-read 150-cycle Illumina NextSeq 550 flow cell. Concerning the study's data processing: Because the immunoSEQ output held only junctional sequences and lacked quality scores, the filtering could not match the filtering applied to full-length reads. To assign V/J genes and CDR3, sequences were annotated against IMGT germline references using PyIR, a Python wrapper for IgBLAST v1.9. Any read was removed if the V/J assignment was weak (E-value above 1e-6), the CDR3 was missing, or the read contained stop codons, out-of-frame junctions, or ambiguous translated residues. A V3J clonotype was defined by an identical inferred V gene, J gene, and CDR3 amino acid sequence. Percentage overlap between repertoires was computed as shared unique clonotypes divided by the size of the smaller repertoire. Richness of each repertoire was evaluated using RTK rarefaction, the Chao1 estimator, and Recon v2.1 estimates of unobserved clonotypes. Generation probabilities for all TCRbeta clonotypes obtained by the gDNA method from a handful of donors were computed using OLGA. Drawn from immuneACCESS, this table holds only the in-frame rearrangements with V and J called that TCRdb kept. Clones are partly lost; checked studies trace under half to an unresolved V gene and leave the rest unexplained. That table gives V, J and clone size, and the DNA gave D and trimming. The sample yields roughly 2.5 million clones; roughly 92% were counted once. The ten largest clones capture under 0.15% of the sample.

The data belong to a study of shared clonotypes between healthy human individuals (dated by TCRdb to the early 2020s). Looking at the study overall: Two women and a few men aged 18 to 49 years were included in the cohort. For each donor, CD4 naive and CD4 memory were each given three plates, CD8 naive was given two plates, and CD8 memory was given one plate. The study deeply sequenced blood TCR repertoires of about 5 healthy adults to estimate repertoire size and the extent of clonotype sharing between individuals. Libraries were prepared and TCR repertoires were sequenced by different laboratories using diverse techniques, in order to increase sequencing depth and limit assay-specific biases. Per donor, leukapheresis produced somewhere between about 0.9 and 10 billion PBMCs. Overall study results and their limits: Naive subsets generally had larger estimated clonotype richness than memory subsets did. Because the study included only a small number of donors, the genetic and exposure-history diversity represented was limited. Pairwise subsampling indicated that sequencing depth was expected to affect the degree of clonotype sharing among donors. Compared with non-shared clonotypes, clonotypes shared by all four sorted-subset donors had higher generation probabilities. Only blood was sampled, and tissue TCR repertoires likely differ from those in blood. Across a handful of donors, about 5.2% of naive CD4, approximately 3.6% of naive CD8, 2% to 2.5% of memory CD4, and 0.4% of memory CD8 clonotypes were shared. Incomplete sequencing was indicated by rarefaction of sorted-subset datasets, despite the large sequencing depth.

Healthy HIV-negative adults with no recently reported acute infections or vaccinations were included as donors. Every donor was a Caucasian adult residing in Nashville, Tennessee, USA. CD4+ T cells were enriched through magnetic negative selection, after which naive cells were positively selected on CD45RA and the remaining negative fraction served as the memory subset. Blood was obtained by leukapheresis, after which PBMCs were separated by Ficoll-Histopaque density gradient centrifugation and cryopreserved in liquid nitrogen vapor phase. Analytical flow cytometry was used to check the purity and quantity of every magnetically sorted T cell population. Genomic DNA was isolated from every sorted fraction and measured by UV absorbance on a Nanodrop 2000c.

The specimen sequenced was naive CD4+ T cells sorted from blood. In light of the paper, this sample's cell subset or site label describes: CD45RA+ positively selected. This chain joins TRBV30 to TRBJ1-6; no D gene can be assigned with confidence. This clonotype was obtained from a man aged 18 to 30 in good health. The bases read TGTGCCTGGGACCAGGACCACATGGAGCTCCTCCACTTT. The translation is CAWDQDHMELLHF.